These 22 T cell receptor beta chains came from one sample sequenced in a study of blood T cell repertoires in COVID-19. Sequencing used immunoSEQ multiplex PCR; TCRdb keeps in-frame clones, though not all of them. The sample has 360,000 or so clones, around 86% seen once. Sequencing was performed on PBMCs or T cells enriched from blood (not recorded which). All receptors come from a woman aged 50 to 65 who had recovered from COVID-19.

The J gene is TRBJ2-7, the V gene TRBV25-1; D perhaps matches TRBD2 (5 bases). V was shortened by 4 bases and J by 3 bases, with 13 bases between the two germline ends. The CDR3 is 14 residues long. CDR1 is MGHDK, CDR2 SYGVNS, per germline. CDR3 protein: CASSGYDYLYEQYF. The CDR3 nucleotides read TGTGCCAGCAGTGGTTATGACTACCTCTACGAGCAGTACTTC.

The CDR3 reads CASSLFRDREHQPQHF. CDR3 sequence (DNA): TGTGCCAGCAGCCTATTCCGGGACAGGGAACATCAGCCCCAGCATTTT. This chain joins TRBV7-2 and TRBJ1-5; 9 nucleotides match TRBD1. Trimming at V came to 5 bases and at J to 5 bases, leaving 10 bases not matched to a gene. CDR3 length: 16 amino acids. CDR1 and CDR2 (germline): SGHTA, FQGNSA.

The DNA of the CDR3 is TGTGCCAGCAGCTTAGTCGCCCGCGACATTCAGTACTTC. Its protein product is CASSLVARDIQYF. V is TRBV7-2 and J is TRBJ2-4, with unresolved D. The CDR3 is made up of 13 amino acids. V was pared by 1 base and J by 8 bases, with 9 bases between. Per the germline V gene, CDR1 is SGHTA and CDR2 is FQGNSA.

The chain combines TRBV5-4 with TRBJ1-1; unclear D gene. Germline V gene data show CDR1 as SGHNT and CDR2 as YYREEE (reference sequence). This CDR3 region has 14 residues. Between the trimmed V and J ends, which lost 4 bases and 0 bases, there was a span of 10 bases. CDR3 sequence (DNA): TGTGCCAGCAGCCCTAGCTCCGTGAACACTGAAGCTTTCTTT. It codes for CASSPSSVNTEAFF.

The chain joins TRBV6-2 or TRBV6-3 to TRBJ1-5, with D tentatively TRBD1 (5 bases). V lost 7 bases to trimming and J lost 0 bases, with 22 bases between them. The CDR3 sequence is 18 residues long. CDR1 and CDR2 (germline): MNHEY, SVGEGT. The CDR3 here is CASTPTRWRDLSNQPQHF. The CDR3 DNA reads as TGTGCCAGCACCCCAACCCGGTGGAGGGACCTTAGCAATCAGCCCCAGCATTTT.

The gene calls are TRBV9 and TRBJ1-2; 8 nucleotides match TRBD1. Germline V gives CDR1 SGDLS, CDR2 YYNGEE. J gave up 5 bases and V 5 bases, and 2 bases lay outside the gene matches. This CDR3 has 12 amino acids. CDR3 in amino acids: CASRGQAYGYTF. The CDR3 coding sequence is TGTGCCAGCAGGGGACAGGCTTATGGCTACACCTTC.

The chain uses TRBV3-1 (or the pseudogene TRBV3-2) and TRBJ2-1; D may be TRBD2 (7 bases). Trimming took off 1 base at V and 4 bases at J, with 26 bases between the two ends. Per germline, CDR1 LGHDT and CDR2 YNNKEL (reference sequence). The length of the CDR3 is 20 residues. In DNA, the CDR3 is TGTGCCAGCAGCCAAGGGGGGGGCCTCACCGGGACTTTGACTTACAATGAGCAGTTCTTC. Residues: CASSQGGGLTGTLTYNEQFF.

The rearrangement uses TRBV27 and TRBJ2-5; 11 bases line up with TRBD2. Germline V gene data show CDR1 as MNHEY and CDR2 as SMNVEV (reference sequence). V lost 5 bases and J lost 6; bases outside the gene matches: 8. The CDR3 consists of 15 residues. DNA of the CDR3: TGTGCCAGCAGTGGCGGGACTAGCGGCGGGCAGACCCAGTACTTC. Translation gives CASSGGTSGGQTQYF.

J is TRBJ2-7 and V is TRBV9, with TRBD1 matching over 8 bases. Trimming cost V 3 bases and J 3 bases; bases outside gene matches: 11. Germline loops: CDR1 SGDLS, CDR2 YYNGEE. The CDR3 consists of 16 residues. The CDR3 coding sequence is TGTGCCAGCAGCGGTGGTTTCGCAGGGGGCGTCTACGAGCAGTACTTC. Translated: CASSGGFAGGVYEQYF.

The chain uses TRBV2 and TRBJ1-1; TRBD1 matches 7 bases. J lost 0 bases, V lost 4 bases, and 5 bases had no gene match. CDR1 and CDR2 (germline): SNHLY, FYNNEI. This CDR3 contains 15 residues. The CDR3 region is CASSVAGTVNTEAFF. The DNA of the CDR3 is TGTGCCAGCAGTGTCGCCGGGACAGTGAACACTGAAGCTTTCTTT.

The chain is built from TRBV5-8 and TRBJ2-7; possibly TRBD2 for D (5 bases). V dropped 2 bases and J dropped 1 base, with 10 bases sitting between them. There are 14 residues in the CDR3. The germline V gene encodes CDR1 SGHTS and CDR2 YDEGEE. As DNA, the CDR3 is TGTGCCAGCAGCTTACGGGGAAGGTCCTACGAGCAGTACTTC. Protein product: CASSLRGRSYEQYF.

The J gene is TRBJ1-5, the V gene TRBV27, with D perhaps TRBD1 (6 bases). This CDR3 comprises 14 residues. Per the germline V gene, CDR1 is MNHEY and CDR2 is SMNVEV (reference sequence). Trimming took off 8 bases at V and 1 base at J, with 12 bases between the two ends. The CDR3 DNA reads TGTGCCAGCTACACAGGGTTGAGCAATCAGCCCCAGCATTTT. As protein: CASYTGLSNQPQHF.

V gene TRBV4-1 combines with J gene TRBJ2-7; D perhaps matches TRBD2 (5 bases). V was trimmed by 0 bases and J by 7 bases, leaving 19 bases between them. Germline V gene data show CDR1 as MGHRA and CDR2 as YSYEKL. CDR3 length equals 16 residues. The CDR3 here is CASSQEADSGVGEQYF. The CDR3 coding sequence is TGCGCCAGCAGCCAAGAAGCGGATTCTGGGGTGGGTGAGCAGTACTTC.

This clone was counted a single time. Other DNA sequences within the sample encode an identical CDR3. The rearrangement links TRBV18 to TRBJ1-1; the match to TRBD1 covers 11 bases. This CDR3 has 15 residues. V lost 2 bases to trimming and J lost 3 bases; unmatched junction nucleotides: 2. Germline CDR1 is KGHSH and CDR2 is LQKENI. CDR3 in amino acids: CASSPVGQGDTEAFF. The CDR3 coding sequence is TGTGCCAGCTCACCAGTGGGACAGGGGGACACTGAAGCTTTCTTT. The full variable domain, rest sourced from reference TRBV18 and TRBJ1-1, is NAGVMQNPRHLVRRRGQEARLRCSPMKGHSHVYWYRQLPEEGLKFMVYLQKENIIDESGMPKERFSAEFPKEGPSILRIQQVVRGDSAAYFCASSPVGQGDTEAFFGQGTRLTVV.

The chain recombines TRBV21-1 with TRBJ1-3. TRBV21-1 is described as a pseudogene. The CDR3 totals 16 residues. The CDR3 sequence is CASSTPGGLSGNTIYF. CDR3 DNA sequence: TGTGCCAGCAGCACCCCGGGAGGGCTATCTGGAAACACCATATATTTT.

This clone was picked up a small number of times. CDR3 in amino acids: CASSLQGTRDSQPQHF. DNA of the CDR3: TGTGCCAGCAGTTTACAAGGCACGAGGGATAGTCAGCCCCAGCATTTT. The V gene is TRBV27, the J gene TRBJ1-5; D is unclear. Germline lookup yields CDR1 MNHEY and CDR2 SMNVEV (reference sequence). The V end lost 2 bases, the J end lost 6 bases, and 17 bases lay between the germline ends. The CDR3 is 16 residues long.

This chain uses TRBV19 with TRBJ1-1; D unclear. The CDR3 is 15 residues long. The germline gives CDR1 LNHDA, CDR2 SQIVND (reference sequence). The V and J ends lost 3 bases and 6 bases respectively, with 17 bases between them. CDR3 coding DNA: TGTGCCAGTAGTATCTGGGGAGGGCCTGAGGCTGAAGCTTTCTTT. Its translation: CASSIWGGPEAEAFF.

This sequence joins TRBV19 and TRBJ1-4; 7 bases are a match to TRBD1. The CDR3 totals 13 residues. V lost 3 bases to trimming and J lost 8 bases; unmatched junction nucleotides: 3. CDR1 is LNHDA, CDR2 SQIVND, per germline (reference sequence). The chain's CDR3 is CASSIEGAEKLFF. CDR3 nucleotide sequence: TGTGCCAGTAGTATCGAGGGGGCGGAAAAACTGTTTTTT.

V and J are TRBV5-4 and TRBJ2-6; D is unclear. Germline CDR1 and CDR2: SGHNT and YYREEE (reference sequence). V was pared by 4 bases and J by 0 bases, with 8 bases between. The CDR3 sequence is 15 residues long. The CDR3 DNA is TGTGCCAGCAGCCCGCCGGGCTCTGGGGCCAACGTCCTGACTTTC. The encoded protein is CASSPPGSGANVLTF.

The chain uses TRBV5-6 and TRBJ1-4; 7 positions agree with TRBD1. J gave up 5 bases and V 4 bases, and 5 bases lay outside the gene matches. The CDR3 sequence is 14 residues long. Germline V gene lookup returns CDR1 SGHDT and CDR2 YYEEEE. This CDR3 is CASSLGTENEKLFF. CDR3 sequence (DNA): TGTGCCAGCAGCCTTGGGACAGAAAATGAAAAACTGTTTTTT.

The chain links TRBV2 to TRBJ1-3; 7 bases align to TRBD1. This CDR3 region has 14 residues. CDR1 is SNHLY and CDR2 is FYNNEI in the germline V gene. The V segment lost 6 bases and the J segment 4 bases; nucleotides outside the gene matches: 6. DNA of the CDR3: TGTGCCAGCAGGGACAGGACCGGAGGAAACACCATATATTTT. It codes for CASRDRTGGNTIYF.

The chain has TRBV7-9 and TRBJ2-7; D perhaps matches TRBD1 (6 bases). The V end was cut by 2 bases, the J end by 5 bases, with 13 bases between. Per the germline V gene, CDR1 is SEHNR and CDR2 is FQNEAQ (reference sequence). The CDR3 has 14 residues. In nucleotides, the CDR3 is TGTGCCAGCAGCTTATTGGGGGCACGAAACGAGCAGTACTTC. Its translation: CASSLLGARNEQYF.